A selection of T cell receptor beta chains follows, all from one sample in a study of T cell responses to AZD1222 COVID-19 vaccine. TCRdb's table, derived via immunoSEQ multiplex PCR, lists solely in-frame clones and lacks some. Among approximately 46,000 clones listed, around 90% were seen once. This material consisted of peripheral blood, taken 28 days after the second AZD1222 dose. These receptors all come from an adult who received the AZD1222 COVID-19 vaccine. Both conserved end residues are trimmed from each CDR3.

J gene: TRBJ2-2
V gene: TRBV25-1
CDR3 protein: ASSDLAGTGELF

J gene: TRBJ1-5
V gene: TRBV27
CDR3 protein: ASSFSSGDSNQPQH

J gene: TRBJ2-1
V gene: TRBV6-2/TRBV6-3
CDR3 protein: ASSRGSLSIDEQF

J gene: TRBJ1-1
V gene: TRBV27
CDR3 protein: ASWKTGGAMNTEAF

J gene: TRBJ1-3
V gene: TRBV2
CDR3 protein: ASSGTGNTIY

J gene: TRBJ2-1
V gene: TRBV2
CDR3 protein: ATGLAKYNEQF

J gene: TRBJ2-2
V gene: TRBV19
CDR3 protein: ASKGTGISTGELF

J gene: TRBJ2-7
V gene: TRBV11-2
CDR3 protein: ASSFDRGPYEQY

J gene: TRBJ2-1
V gene: TRBV29-1
CDR3 protein: SADTLASSYNEQF

J gene: TRBJ2-2
V gene: TRBV7-8
CDR3 protein: ASSQGTTRGTGELF

J gene: TRBJ2-3
V gene: TRBV2
CDR3 protein: ASSAQDRWDSTDTQY

J gene: TRBJ2-1
V gene: TRBV11-1
CDR3 protein: ASSKDRGAYNEQF

J gene: TRBJ1-2
V gene: TRBV18
CDR3 protein: ASSEGQGDDGYT

J gene: TRBJ1-1
V gene: TRBV7-3
CDR3 protein: ASSWDSHTEAF

J gene: TRBJ2-7
V gene: TRBV7-2
CDR3 protein: ASSSTSGSYEQY

J gene: TRBJ2-5
V gene: TRBV3-1/TRBV3-2
CDR3 protein: ASSLLGEQETQY

J gene: TRBJ2-4
V gene: TRBV25-1
CDR3 protein: ASSEYRGTLAKNIQY

J gene: TRBJ1-4
V gene: TRBV7-9
CDR3 protein: ASSVGIATNEKLF

J gene: TRBJ1-2
V gene: TRBV28
CDR3 protein: ASSPTVNYGYT

J gene: TRBJ2-7
V gene: TRBV6-1
CDR3 protein: ASSEATGSSYEQY

J gene: TRBJ1-2
V gene: TRBV4-3
CDR3 protein: ASSQVTGVGYGYT

J gene: TRBJ2-1
V gene: TRBV14
CDR3 protein: ASRRGGHSYNEQF

J gene: TRBJ1-3
V gene: TRBV3-1/TRBV3-2
CDR3 protein: ASSRSGGSGNTIY

J gene: TRBJ1-4
V gene: TRBV7-2
CDR3 protein: ASSLGGAANEKLF

J gene: TRBJ2-7
V gene: TRBV3-1/TRBV3-2
CDR3 protein: ASSQADRSREQY

J gene: TRBJ2-7
V gene: TRBV7-2
CDR3 protein: ASSLSWTSGGLSEQY

J gene: TRBJ2-2
V gene: TRBV6-4
CDR3 protein: ASREQGCKISNTGELF

J gene: TRBJ2-3
V gene: TRBV4-1
CDR3 protein: ASSQGARRGTDTQY

J gene: TRBJ1-5
V gene: TRBV28
CDR3 protein: ASSFGTGDNSNQPQH

J gene: TRBJ1-1
V gene: TRBV4-1
CDR3 protein: ASSRLGTATEAF

J gene: TRBJ2-7
V gene: TRBV7-2
CDR3 protein: ASSLFGTGLEQY

J gene: TRBJ1-1
V gene: TRBV5-5
CDR3 protein: ASTLGRASEAF

J gene: TRBJ1-6
V gene: TRBV9
CDR3 protein: ASSVVGGNSPLH

J gene: TRBJ2-4
V gene: TRBV5-1
CDR3 protein: ASSLGQGRNIQY

J gene: TRBJ2-1
V gene: TRBV10-3
CDR3 protein: AIRGTGPNEQF

J gene: TRBJ1-2
V gene: TRBV4-3
CDR3 protein: ASSQGRDRVYGYT

J gene: TRBJ2-7
V gene: TRBV10-3
CDR3 protein: AISVGGSYEQY

J gene: TRBJ1-5
V gene: TRBV29-1
CDR3 protein: IGGIYRGCNQPQH

J gene: TRBJ2-7
V gene: TRBV9
CDR3 protein: ASSVAPSGSYEQY

J gene: TRBJ1-1
V gene: TRBV9
CDR3 protein: ASSGGGRTEAF

J gene: TRBJ1-1
V gene: TRBV27
CDR3 protein: ASSRVANTEAF

J gene: TRBJ2-5
V gene: TRBV7-8
CDR3 protein: ASSLGSEGANPRETQY